This T cell receptor beta chain was captured by sequencing in a study of cytomegalovirus exposure and HLA in healthy donors. Study-wide results and caveats: A later analysis, which compared TCR beta chains of equal frequency, found the HLA-associated ones more clonally expanded. In a later analysis, 16,951 TCR beta sequences were associated with HLA alleles at 0.05 false discovery rate.

This clone has only a few counts. Its matching antigen is unknown. The PCR was carried out with 60 Vbeta primers and 13 Jbeta primers. The data were produced by immunoSEQ multiplex PCR, yet TCRdb's version contains in-frame clones alone and is incomplete. The data show around 170,000 clones, 70% to 85% seen once. This clonotype originated in a woman in her forties in good health and CMV-seronegative. Sequences were obtained from PBMCs.

The CDR3 DNA reads as TGTGCCAGCAGCCCTTTTGAGTCCTATGGCTACACCTTC. Translation: CASSPFESYGYTF. The gene calls are TRBV5-4 and TRBJ1-2; D is unclear. CDR1 SGHNT and CDR2 YYREEE come from the germline V gene (reference sequence). V was trimmed by 4 bases and J by 4 bases, leaving 11 bases between them. The CDR3 length is 13 residues.